These 4 T cell receptor beta chains were sequenced from one sample in a study of CD8+ T cells in alopecia areata (dated by TCRdb to the late 2010s). Library creation used the immunoSEQ multiplex PCR assay. RNA was extracted from all samples and reverse transcribed into cDNA as template for TCR sequencing. TCRdb took over this immuneACCESS table, retaining in-frame rearrangements with V and J assigned. Such tables are incomplete; in checked studies, under half of the missing clones stem from an unresolved V gene, and the remainder is unexplained. This sample lists around 160,000 clones; roughly 44% were detected once. The ten biggest clones cover 6.5% to 7.5% of the sample. Specimen: CD4+ T cells sorted from blood. The receptors were gathered from a human donor with alopecia areata.

This clone has a handful of counts. This sequence joins TRBV29-1 and TRBJ2-7; the match to TRBD2 covers 7 bases. Germline trimming cut 0 bases from V and 4 bases from J; bases unmatched to any gene: 9. The length of the CDR3 is 15 residues. Germline V lookup: CDR1 SQVTM, CDR2 ANQGSEA. The CDR3 spells CSVEDAKGREYEQYF. DNA for the CDR3: TGCAGCGTTGAAGACGCGAAGGGGAGGGAATACGAGCAGTACTTC.

The chain is built from TRBV7-3 and TRBJ1-2; 8 bases line up with TRBD1. CDR3 length equals 15 residues. The J segment lost 6 bases and the V segment lost 6 bases, leaving 12 bases of the junction unmatched. CDR1 and CDR2 from the germline V gene are SGHTA and FQGTGA. The CDR3 DNA reads as TGTGCCAGCAGTCCGCGTGCAGGGGGCTTAGATGGCTACACCTTC. Residues: CASSPRAGGLDGYTF.

The genes are TRBV11-2 and TRBJ2-5, with 10 bases fitting TRBD2. V was clipped by 2 bases and J by 6 bases; unmatched bases: 12. The germline gives CDR1 SGHAT, CDR2 FQNNGV. The CDR3 contains 17 residues. CDR3 amino acids: CASSLLPSGSGLKTQYF. The DNA for the CDR3 is TGTGCCAGCAGCTTATTGCCTAGCGGGAGTGGGTTGAAGACCCAGTACTTC.

V is TRBV20-1 and J is TRBJ2-5; D is ambiguous. V dropped 8 bases and J dropped 5 bases, with 12 bases sitting between them. The CDR3 has 11 residues. CDR1 is DFQATT and CDR2 is SNEGSKA in the germline V gene (reference sequence). CDR3 nucleotides: TGCAGTCCACAATTCGGGGAGACCCAGTACTTC. This translates into CSPQFGETQYF.